One and the same sample provided the 9 T cell receptor beta chains below, sequenced in a study of blood T cell repertoires in COVID-19. Libraries were prepared by immunoSEQ multiplex PCR; TCRdb keeps only in-frame clonotypes and omits some of them. Here the sample spans over 130,000 clones, over 75% being singletons. Source material: PBMCs or T cells enriched from blood (not recorded which). The receptors were gathered from a man aged 50-60 years in a cohort exposed to, infected with or recovered from COVID-19 (not recorded which).

This clone has only one observation. The chain is built from TRBV19 and TRBJ1-2; D gene unclear. Deletions cut 6 bases from V and 2 bases from J, with 16 bases between. Germline lookup yields CDR1 LNHDA and CDR2 SQIVND (reference sequence). The CDR3 has 15 amino acids. CDR3 in DNA: TGTGCCAGTAGACTGGGAGGAGGTCCCAACTATGGCTACACCTTC. Its protein product is CASRLGGGPNYGYTF. Full variable domain (remainder filled in from reference TRBV19 and TRBJ1-2): DGGITQSPKYLFRKEGQNVTLSCEQNLNHDAMYWYRQDPGQGLRLIYYSQIVNDFQKGDIAEGYSVSREKKESFPLTVTSAQKNPTAFYLCASRLGGGPNYGYTFGSGTRLTVV.

The rearrangement links TRBV4-1 to TRBJ2-7; 7 bases match TRBD1. The length of the CDR3 is 15 residues. J gave up 7 bases and V 2 bases, and 11 bases lay outside the gene matches. Germline CDR1 and CDR2: MGHRA and YSYEKL. CDR3 in DNA: TGCGCCAGCAGCCAACAAGACAGGGTTTCAGGAGAGCAGTACTTC. Its protein product is CASSQQDRVSGEQYF.

The DNA for the CDR3 is TGCGCCAGCAGCGTCCTCCCGACCAGCGGGGGGTACAATGAGCAGTTCTTC. This encodes CASSVLPTSGGYNEQFF. The V gene is TRBV5-1, the J gene TRBJ2-1, with TRBD2 matching over 9 bases. This CDR3 has 17 amino acids. Germline loops: CDR1 SGHRS, CDR2 YFSETQ. Trimming at V came to 4 bases and at J to 4 bases, leaving 12 bases not matched to a gene.

This clone occurred once. The chain uses TRBV25-1 and TRBJ1-3; D possibly corresponds to TRBD1 (6 bases). V was trimmed by 3 bases and J by 2 bases, leaving 11 bases between them. From germline, CDR1 is MGHDK and CDR2 SYGVNS. This CDR3 has 15 amino acids. Here the CDR3 reads CASSDGGAPGNTIYF. The CDR3, as DNA: TGTGCCAGCAGTGATGGGGGGGCGCCTGGAAACACCATATATTTT.

The gene calls are TRBV27 and TRBJ1-6; the D is unclear. The V end lost 3 bases, the J end lost 0 bases, and 6 bases lay between the germline ends. The germline V gene encodes CDR1 MNHEY and CDR2 SMNVEV (reference sequence). The CDR3 extends over 15 amino acids. The CDR3, as DNA: TGTGCCAGCAGTTTTGTGAGCTCCTATAATTCACCCCTCCACTTT. As protein: CASSFVSSYNSPLHF.

This clone was observed a single time. The rearrangement links TRBV7-2 to TRBJ2-2, with D possibly TRBD1 on 5 matching bases. The CDR3 sequence is 15 residues long. V lost 6 bases and J lost 1, with 12 bases in between. CDR1 is SGHTA, CDR2 FQGNSA, per germline. The CDR3 protein is CASSSWGLNTGELFF. The CDR3 DNA follows: TGTGCCAGCAGTTCGTGGGGCCTGAACACCGGGGAGCTGTTTTTT. Together with reference TRBV7-2 and TRBJ2-2, the CDR3 gives the full variable domain: GAGVSQSPSNKVTEKGKDVELRCDPISGHTALYWYRQSLGQGLEFLIYFQGNSAPDKSGLPSDRFSAERTGGSVSTLTIQRTQQEDSAVYLCASSSWGLNTGELFFGEGSRLTVL.

The chain recombines TRBV24-1 with TRBJ2-3; D uncertain. Looked up from germline, CDR1 is KGHDR and CDR2 is SFDVKD. The V end lost 3 bases, the J end lost 5 bases, and 11 bases lay between the germline ends. The CDR3 runs 14 residues. Here the CDR3 reads CATSDTRFEDTQYF. The DNA of the CDR3 is TGTGCCACCAGTGATACCCGGTTTGAAGATACGCAGTATTTT.

V usage is TRBV18 and J usage is TRBJ2-3, with 7 bases aligning to TRBD1. This CDR3 spans 15 amino acids. Germline assignment: CDR1 KGHSH and CDR2 LQKENI. Trimming at V came to 3 bases and at J to 6 bases, leaving 9 bases not matched to a gene. This CDR3 is CASSPPGQRRDTQYF. Written as DNA, the CDR3 is TGTGCCAGCTCACCCCCGGGACAGAGGAGGGATACGCAGTATTTT.

The rearrangement links TRBV19 to TRBJ1-5, with 9 positions matching TRBD1. V shed 3 bases, J shed 0 bases, and the junction held 12 bases outside the gene matches. The germline V gene encodes CDR1 LNHDA and CDR2 SQIVND (reference sequence). The CDR3 is made up of 19 amino acids. CDR3 nucleotide sequence: TGTGCCAGTAGTATCGCATTTCTGACAGGGGGATATAGCAATCAGCCCCAGCATTTT. This sequence encodes CASSIAFLTGGYSNQPQHF.